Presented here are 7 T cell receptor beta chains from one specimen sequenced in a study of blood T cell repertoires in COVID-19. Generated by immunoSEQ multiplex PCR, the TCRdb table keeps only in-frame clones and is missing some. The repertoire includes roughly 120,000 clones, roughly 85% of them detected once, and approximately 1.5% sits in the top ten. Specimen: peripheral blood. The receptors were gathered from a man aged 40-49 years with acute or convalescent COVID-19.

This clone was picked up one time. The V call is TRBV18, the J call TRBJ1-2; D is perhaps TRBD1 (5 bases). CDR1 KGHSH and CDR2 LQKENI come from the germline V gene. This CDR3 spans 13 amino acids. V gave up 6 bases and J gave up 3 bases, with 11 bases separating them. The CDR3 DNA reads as TGTGCCAGCTCCCTCAGGGTTGACTATGGCTACACCTTC. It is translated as CASSLRVDYGYTF.

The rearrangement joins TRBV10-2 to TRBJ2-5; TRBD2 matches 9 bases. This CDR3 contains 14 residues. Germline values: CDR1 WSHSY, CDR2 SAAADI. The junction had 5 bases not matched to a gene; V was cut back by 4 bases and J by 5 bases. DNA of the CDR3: TGCGCCAGCAGTGGTCTAGCGGGATTTGAGACCCAGTACTTC. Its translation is CASSGLAGFETQYF.

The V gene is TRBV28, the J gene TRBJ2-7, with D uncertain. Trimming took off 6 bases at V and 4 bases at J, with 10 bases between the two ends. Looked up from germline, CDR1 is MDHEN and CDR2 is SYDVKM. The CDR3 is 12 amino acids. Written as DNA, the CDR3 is TGTGCCAGCAGCAAATTTGTGTACGAGCAGTACTTC. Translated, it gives CASSKFVYEQYF.

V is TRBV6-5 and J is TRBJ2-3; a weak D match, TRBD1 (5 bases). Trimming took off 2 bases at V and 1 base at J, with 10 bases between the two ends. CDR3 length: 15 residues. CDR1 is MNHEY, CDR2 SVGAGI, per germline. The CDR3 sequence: CASSYRQGRTDTQYF. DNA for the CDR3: TGTGCCAGCAGTTACCGGCAGGGCCGCACAGATACGCAGTATTTT.

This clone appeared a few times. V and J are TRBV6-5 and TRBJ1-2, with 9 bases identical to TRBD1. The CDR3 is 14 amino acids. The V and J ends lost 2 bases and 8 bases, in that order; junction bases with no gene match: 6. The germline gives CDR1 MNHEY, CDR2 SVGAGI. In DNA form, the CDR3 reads TGTGCCAGCAGTTACACAGGACAGGGGAGCGGCTACACCTTC. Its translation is CASSYTGQGSGYTF.

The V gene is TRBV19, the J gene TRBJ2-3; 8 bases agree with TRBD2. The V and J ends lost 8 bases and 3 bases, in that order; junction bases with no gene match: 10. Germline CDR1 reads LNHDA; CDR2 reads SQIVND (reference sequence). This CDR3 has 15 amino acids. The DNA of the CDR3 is TGTGCCAGTTCCCCGAGGAGCGGGGGAACAGATACGCAGTATTTT. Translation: CASSPRSGGTDTQYF.

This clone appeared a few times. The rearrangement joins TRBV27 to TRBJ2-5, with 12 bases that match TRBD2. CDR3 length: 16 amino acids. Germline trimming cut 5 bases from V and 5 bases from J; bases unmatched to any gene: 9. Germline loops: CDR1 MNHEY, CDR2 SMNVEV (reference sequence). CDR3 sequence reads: CASSPGLAGRGETQYF. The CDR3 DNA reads TGTGCCAGCAGTCCCGGACTAGCGGGAAGGGGGGAGACCCAGTACTTC.